Each of the 14 T cell receptor beta chains below was sequenced from the same sample in a study of cytomegalovirus exposure and HLA in healthy donors. With 60 Vbeta and 13 Jbeta primers, the PCR was carried out. Assay used: immunoSEQ multiplex PCR; TCRdb lists only in-frame clones, some missing. The repertoire holds around 150,000 clones, with around 90% as singletons. The sample comprised PBMCs. These receptors all stem from a woman in her thirties or forties in good health and CMV-seronegative.

The V call is TRBV10-3, the J call TRBJ2-1; 11 positions agree with TRBD2. Germline CDR1 is ENHRY and CDR2 is SYGVKD. With 6 bases clipped from V and 5 bases from J, the junction kept 12 bases outside the gene matches. The CDR3 contains 17 residues. The CDR3 loop is CAIRNSGRAGAHNEQFF. The DNA for the CDR3 is TGTGCCATCAGAAATAGCGGGAGGGCCGGAGCTCACAATGAGCAGTTCTTC.

About this clone: One end of the junction fails to match germline, which may point to a read error. The chain couples TRBV7-9 to TRBJ2-4; 11 positions match TRBD2. The germline V gene encodes CDR1 SEHNR and CDR2 FQNEAQ (reference sequence). The length of the CDR3 is 16 residues. The CDR3 DNA is TGTTCCAGCAGCTTAGCGGGGGGGCTTGGCAAAAACATTCAGTACTTC. Its protein is CSSSLAGGLGKNIQYF.

The chain couples TRBV2 to TRBJ2-7; D remains ambiguous. V lost 4 bases and J 2 bases, leaving 12 bases between the germline ends. The CDR3 spans 14 residues. Looked up from germline, CDR1 is SNHLY and CDR2 is FYNNEI. CDR3 sequence (DNA): TGTGCCAGCAGTGGCCTACGTAAGACCTACGAGCAGTACTTC. Translated, it gives CASSGLRKTYEQYF.

The chain couples TRBV6-1 to TRBJ1-5; tentative D call: TRBD1 (6 bases). Germline lookup yields CDR1 MNHNS and CDR2 SASEGT. The CDR3 consists of 13 residues. V shed 6 bases and J shed 7 bases, with 13 bases lying between them. The CDR3 coding sequence is TGTGCCAGCAGGGCAGGGGCCAGGCAGCCCCAGCATTTT. As protein: CASRAGARQPQHF.

The chain is built from TRBV23-1 and TRBJ2-7, with 8 positions matching TRBD2. TRBV23-1 is annotated as an ORF whose role is uncertain. Unmatched junction bases numbered 6, after V lost 4 bases and J lost 1 base. CDR3 size: 15 residues. DNA for the CDR3: TGCGCCAGCAGTCGAAGCGGGAGATTGTCCTACGAGCAGTACTTC. Amino acids: CASSRSGRLSYEQYF.

The V gene is TRBV6-1, the J gene TRBJ1-4; maybe TRBD1 (5 bases). The ends were cut back, 8 bases at V and 7 bases at J, with 11 bases in the middle. Per germline, CDR1 MNHNS and CDR2 SASEGT. The CDR3 spans 12 residues. The CDR3 region has the DNA TGTGCCAGCTCAGGGCAGGGTGAAAAACTGTTTTTT. Protein sequence: CASSGQGEKLFF.

This rearrangement joins TRBV2 to TRBJ2-5, with a weak D call TRBD1 (6 bases). The germline gives CDR1 SNHLY, CDR2 FYNNEI. The CDR3 contains 15 residues. Trimming cost V 5 bases and J 0 bases, with 13 bases left between them. DNA of the CDR3: TGTGCCAGCAGTCACGACAGGATGTACCAAGAGACCCAGTACTTC. It encodes CASSHDRMYQETQYF.

The table lists this clone with a few counts. V gene TRBV29-1 combines with J gene TRBJ2-7, with 7 nucleotides matching TRBD2. The trim removed 0 bases at V and 5 bases at J, leaving 1 base unmatched. This CDR3 contains 12 residues. Germline assignment: CDR1 SQVTM and CDR2 ANQGSEA. CDR3 region: CSVEDGGDEQYF. The CDR3 DNA reads TGCAGCGTTGAAGATGGGGGGGACGAGCAGTACTTC.

This sequence joins TRBV27 and TRBJ1-1, with D hard to call. Germline V gives CDR1 MNHEY, CDR2 SMNVEV (reference sequence). V was cut by 3 bases and J by 1 base, with 30 bases left in between. The CDR3 has 21 amino acids. CDR3 residues: CASSFLRGLRPPSQPNTEAFF. The CDR3 coding sequence is TGTGCCAGCAGTTTCCTAAGAGGGCTTAGACCCCCAAGTCAGCCGAACACTGAAGCTTTCTTT.

The rearrangement joins TRBV7-2 to TRBJ2-7, with TRBD1 identical over 9 bases. Per the germline V gene, CDR1 is SGHTA and CDR2 is FQGNSA. The CDR3 covers 13 residues. The V and J ends lost 5 bases and 3 bases, in that order; junction bases with no gene match: 2. CDR3 nucleotides: TGTGCCAGCAGCCCGGGACAGGGCTACGAGCAGTACTTC. This translates into CASSPGQGYEQYF.

The rearrangement joins TRBV7-2 to TRBJ2-2, with 16 bases aligning to TRBD2. The CDR3 contains 17 residues. The germline V gene encodes CDR1 SGHTA and CDR2 FQGNSA. Trimming at V came to 5 bases and at J to 9 bases, leaving 9 bases not matched to a gene. Written as DNA, the CDR3 is TGTGCCAGCAGCGTGGGACTAGCGGGAGGGCTTATCCGGGAGCTGTTTTTT. Its protein product is CASSVGLAGGLIRELFF.

The rearrangement joins TRBV28 to TRBJ2-7; TRBD2 might be the D (6 bases). This CDR3 is built from 14 residues. Germline V gives CDR1 MDHEN, CDR2 SYDVKM. Trimming removed 7 bases from V and 4 bases from J, with 17 bases in between. The CDR3 sequence: CASTYGRGSYEQYF. CDR3 in DNA: TGTGCCAGCACCTACGGGCGGGGATCTTACGAGCAGTACTTC.

The rearrangement joins TRBV9 to TRBJ2-1; 8 bases are shared with TRBD1. Trimming removed 0 bases from V and 6 bases from J; junction bases left unmatched: 2. Germline V gives CDR1 SGDLS, CDR2 YYNGEE. This CDR3 has 14 amino acids. The CDR3 DNA sequence: TGTGCCAGCAGCGTAGTAACAGGGGGCAATGAGCAGTTCTTC. This translates into CASSVVTGGNEQFF.

The V call is TRBV10-3, the J call TRBJ2-2, with TRBD1 matching 8 bases. The CDR3 contains 14 residues. The germline gives CDR1 ENHRY, CDR2 SYGVKD. V shed 8 bases and J 8 bases; nucleotides not matched to a gene: 10. The CDR3 DNA reads TGTGCCATCCGGCGGACAGGGTTGTGGGGGGAGCTGTTTTTT. Residues: CAIRRTGLWGELFF.